This T cell receptor (beta chain) was retrieved from a study of tumor-infiltrating lymphocytes in primary liver carcinoma. Study-wide context: Maximum tumor diameters ranged from roughly 4 to 10 cm, stage T1-T3 N0M0. The study, taken as a whole, reports: Paired tumor-adjacent and tumor-blood samples overlapped less than tumor region pairs did. Tumors had a significantly higher top-250-clone fraction than blood (p = 0.039).

In the case of this clonotype: Antigen unknown.

Researchers generated TCR beta cDNA from approximately 500 ng of total RNA, relying on a constant-region primer. A slightly modified ARM-PCR protocol with three nested multiplex PCR rounds produced these TCR beta libraries. TRBV1-TRBV30 forward primers paired with a C-beta reverse primer were used in the first two PCR rounds, which ran approximately 10 cycles each. TCRdb reprocessed the multiplex PCR reads via MiXCR and lists one record per CDR3 protein. Seen here are more than 45,000 distinct CDR3 sequences, roughly 77% observed once, and the top ten hold about a quarter. J lost 16 bases, V lost 10 bases, and 32 bases had no gene match. The CDR3 has 19 amino acids. Taking about 18-32 mg of unsorted bulk tissue, the authors co-extracted RNA and DNA.

Sequencing used liver tumor tissue from sampling region 3. The subset here: tumor region T3, left-lateral pole. The source of this sequence is a man aged 35 to 55 with primary liver carcinoma and hepatitis B virus infection. The chain employs TRBV12-3 or TRBV12-4 and TRBJ2-1; TRBD2 aligns across 12 bases. CDR3 sequence (DNA): TGTGCCAACACCCCTAGGGGACTAGCGGGCGGCAGCTCCTACAATGAGTACTTCTTC. This translates into CANTPRGLAGGSSYNEYFF.